A selection of T cell receptor beta chains follows, all from one sample in a study of cytomegalovirus exposure and HLA in healthy donors. The method was immunoSEQ multiplex PCR; TCRdb's version includes in-frame clones alone and lacks a portion of them. This table holds about 120,000 clones, around 80% found once. Sequenced sample: PBMCs. The receptors derive from a man aged 30 to 45 in good health and CMV-seropositive. CDR3s include the opening cysteine and the closing phenylalanine or tryptophan. The D gene is left open where the match is weak. Clone size is given for some rows only: seen once, a few or many times, or a class if the clone is expanded.

length	D	V	size	J	DNA	CDR3
17	-	TRBV7-6	few	TRBJ2-2	TGTGCCAGCAGGACCCTGACCGGGACAACGAACACCGGGGAGCTGTTTTTT	CASRTLTGTTNTGELFF
12	-	TRBV7-2	-	TRBJ2-7	TGTGCCAGCAGCCAGAGGGGGTACGAGCAGTACTTC	CASSQRGYEQYF
11	-	TRBV29-1	-	TRBJ2-7	TGCAGCGCTGCCCGGGGGAACAGAGAGTACTTC	CSAARGNREYF
16	TRBD2	TRBV7-3	few	TRBJ2-3	TGTGCCAGCAGCCGGGGACTAGCGGGAGAGGGGGATACGCAGTATTTT	CASSRGLAGEGDTQYF
13	-	TRBV2	-	TRBJ1-2	TGTGCCAGCAGTGATTCGGGGAACTATGGCTACACCTTC	CASSDSGNYGYTF
15	TRBD1	TRBV28	-	TRBJ2-7	TGTGCCAGCAGTTTACACAGGACAGGAGCCTACGAGCAGTACTTC	CASSLHRTGAYEQYF
17	TRBD1	TRBV5-1	-	TRBJ1-4	TGCGCCAGCAGCTCGGACAGGGGGCGGATGGCTAATGAAAAACTGTTTTTT	CASSSDRGRMANEKLFF
14	-	TRBV7-3	-	TRBJ2-2	TGTGCCAGCAGCCAGTACGTTTTAACCGGGGAGCTGTTTTTT	CASSQYVLTGELFF
16	TRBD1	TRBV9	-	TRBJ1-1	TGTGCCAGCAGCGCGACAGGGGACTTTCTGAACACTGAAGCTTTCTTT	CASSATGDFLNTEAFF
14	TRBD1	TRBV5-1	-	TRBJ2-4	TGCGCCAGCAGCTTGGGCAGGGGGCTTGACATTCAGTACTTC	CASSLGRGLDIQYF
13	TRBD2	TRBV7-9	once	TRBJ2-7	TGTGCCAGCAGAAGGACTAGTCGAGGCGAGCAGTACTTC	CASRRTSRGEQYF
14	-	TRBV30	-	TRBJ2-7	TGTGCCTGGAGTGTTTGGAGCTATCCCTACGAGCAGTACTTC	CAWSVWSYPYEQYF
16	TRBD1	TRBV9	-	TRBJ2-6	TGTGCCAGCAGCGTACGTAGGGGGCCTGGGGCCAACGTCCTGACTTTC	CASSVRRGPGANVLTF
18	-	TRBV28	-	TRBJ2-1	TGTGCCAGCTCCCCCTTTGATTCCGGTGGGGCATCCTACAATGAGCAGTTCTTC	CASSPFDSGGASYNEQFF